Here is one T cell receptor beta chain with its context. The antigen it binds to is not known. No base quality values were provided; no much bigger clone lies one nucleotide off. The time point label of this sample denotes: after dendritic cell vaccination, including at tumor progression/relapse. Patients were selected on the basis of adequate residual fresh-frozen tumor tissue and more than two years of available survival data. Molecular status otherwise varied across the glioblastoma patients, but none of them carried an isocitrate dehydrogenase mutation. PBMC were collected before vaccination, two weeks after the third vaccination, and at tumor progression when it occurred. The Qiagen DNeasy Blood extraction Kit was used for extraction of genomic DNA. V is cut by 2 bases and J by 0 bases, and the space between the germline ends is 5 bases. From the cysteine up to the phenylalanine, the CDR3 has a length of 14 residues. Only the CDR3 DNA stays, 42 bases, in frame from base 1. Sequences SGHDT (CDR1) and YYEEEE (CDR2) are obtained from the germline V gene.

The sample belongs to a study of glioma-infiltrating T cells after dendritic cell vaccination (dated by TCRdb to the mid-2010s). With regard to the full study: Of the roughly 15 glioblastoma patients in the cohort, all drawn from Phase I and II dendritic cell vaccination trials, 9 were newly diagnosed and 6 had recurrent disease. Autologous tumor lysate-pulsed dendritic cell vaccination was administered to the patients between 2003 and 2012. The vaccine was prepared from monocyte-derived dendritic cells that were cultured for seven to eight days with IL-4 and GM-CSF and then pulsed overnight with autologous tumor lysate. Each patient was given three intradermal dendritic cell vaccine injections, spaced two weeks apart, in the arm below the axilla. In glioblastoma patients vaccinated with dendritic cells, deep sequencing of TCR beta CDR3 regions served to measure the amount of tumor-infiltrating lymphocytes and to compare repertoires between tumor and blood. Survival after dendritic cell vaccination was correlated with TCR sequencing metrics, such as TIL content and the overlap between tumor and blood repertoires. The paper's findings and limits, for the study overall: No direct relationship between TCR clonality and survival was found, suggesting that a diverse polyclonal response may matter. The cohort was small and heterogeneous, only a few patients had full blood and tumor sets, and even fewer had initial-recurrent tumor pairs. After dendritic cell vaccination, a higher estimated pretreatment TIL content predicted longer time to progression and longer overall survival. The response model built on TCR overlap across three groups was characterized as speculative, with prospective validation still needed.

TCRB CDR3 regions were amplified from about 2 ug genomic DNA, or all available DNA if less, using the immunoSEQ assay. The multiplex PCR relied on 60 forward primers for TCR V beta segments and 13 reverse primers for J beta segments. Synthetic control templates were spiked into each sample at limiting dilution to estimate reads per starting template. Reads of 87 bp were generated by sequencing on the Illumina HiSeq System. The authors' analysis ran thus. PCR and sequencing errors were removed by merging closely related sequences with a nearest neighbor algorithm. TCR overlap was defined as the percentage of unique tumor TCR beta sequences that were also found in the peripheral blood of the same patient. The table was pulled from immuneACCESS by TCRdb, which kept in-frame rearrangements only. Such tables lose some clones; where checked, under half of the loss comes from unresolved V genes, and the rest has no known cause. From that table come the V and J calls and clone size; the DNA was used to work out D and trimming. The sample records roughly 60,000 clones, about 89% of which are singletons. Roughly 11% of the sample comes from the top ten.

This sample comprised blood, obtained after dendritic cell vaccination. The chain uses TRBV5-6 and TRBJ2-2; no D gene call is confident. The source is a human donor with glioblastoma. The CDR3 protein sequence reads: CASSLFTNTGELFF. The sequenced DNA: TGTGCCAGCAGCTTATTCACGAACACCGGGGAGCTGTTTTTT. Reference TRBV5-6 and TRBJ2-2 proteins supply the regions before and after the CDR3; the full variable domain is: DAGVTQSPTHLIKTRGQQVTLRCSPKSGHDTVSWYQQALGQGPQFIFQYYEEEERQRGNFPDRFSGHQFPNYSSELNVNALLLGDSALYLCASSLFTNTGELFFGEGSRLTVL.